What follows describes a single T cell receptor (beta chain). The antigen remains undetermined. Naive, central memory, regulatory and stem cell-like memory cells within the CD4+ compartment were sorted using CD45RO/CCR7/CD25/CD127/CD95/CD27. These data belong to a study of beta chain features in type 1 diabetes. Study observations and caveats: Naive, central memory and Treg TCRB repertoires seemed to resemble each other more closely in patients than they did in healthy donors. Type 1 diabetes patients had VDJ junctions that carried fewer insertions and more deletions.

The junction had 7 bases not matched to a gene; V was cut back by 5 bases and J by 3 bases. Germline values: CDR1 SGHNT, CDR2 YENEEA. The CDR3 has 15 amino acids. Since all of the isolated RNA was reverse transcribed, expressed TCRB transcripts were what got sequenced. Here immunoSEQ multiplex PCR was the method, and the copy in TCRdb shows in-frame clones only, minus some. This table has hundreds of thousands of clones, roughly 11% appearing once. The TCR originated in a woman aged 18-35 years in good health. J is TRBJ2-1 and V is TRBV11-3, with 7 bases aligning to TRBD2. The source material was naive CD4+ T cells from blood. CDR3 nucleotides: TGTGCCAGCAGCATTTTGACTAGCATCTACAATGAGCAGTTCTTC. Protein: CASSILTSIYNEQFF.